Following are 10 T cell receptor beta chains from one sample sequenced in a study of OX40 agonist ivuxolimab in advanced cancers. Clones were read by immunoSEQ multiplex PCR, and TCRdb kept only the in-frame ones, dropping some. The sample lists tens of thousands of clones, about 92% occurring once. Sequencing used CD4+ or CD8+ T cells sorted from blood, obtained in a trial of the OX40 agonist ivuxolimab. The receptors here all came from an adult with an advanced solid tumor such as melanoma, head and neck, liver or kidney cancer.

The rearrangement links TRBV27 to TRBJ1-4, with TRBD1 as a possible D gene (5 bases). The germline gives CDR1 MNHEY, CDR2 SMNVEV (reference sequence). Deletions cut 2 bases from V and 6 bases from J, with 10 bases between. This CDR3 is 14 amino acids long. This CDR3 is CASSLRQGYEKLFF. CDR3 DNA: TGTGCCAGCAGTTTACGGCAGGGTTATGAAAAACTGTTTTTT.

The J gene is TRBJ1-3, the V gene TRBV28; 7 nucleotides line up with TRBD1. The CDR3 has 15 residues. Germline CDR1 and CDR2: MDHEN and SYDVKM. V trimming: 4 bases; J trimming: 0 bases; junction bases outside the gene matches: 3. The CDR3 protein is CASSSGDSSGNTIYF. Here the CDR3 DNA reads TGTGCCAGCAGTTCGGGGGACAGCTCTGGAAACACCATATATTTT.

This sequence joins TRBV28 and TRBJ2-7; the D gene could be TRBD1 or TRBD2 (7 bases each). Germline V lookup: CDR1 MDHEN, CDR2 SYDVKM. The CDR3 length is 13 residues. The germline V and J ends were trimmed by 7 bases and 4 bases, with 14 bases remaining between them. CDR3 residues: CASTGGGYYEQYF. Here the CDR3 DNA reads TGTGCCAGCACAGGGGGGGGGTATTACGAGCAGTACTTC.

The chain carries TRBV19 and TRBJ2-7; 8 positions match TRBD1. Germline trimming cut 9 bases from V and 1 base from J; bases unmatched to any gene: 5. The germline gives CDR1 LNHDA, CDR2 SQIVND (reference sequence). The CDR3 consists of 13 residues. The CDR3 reads CASRQGLSYEQYF. The CDR3 DNA is TGTGCCAGCAGACAGGGGCTTTCCTACGAGCAGTACTTC.

The chain joins TRBV4-1 to TRBJ2-2; D is uncertain. Germline CDR1 is MGHRA and CDR2 is YSYEKL. Trimming left V 7 bases short and J 7 bases short, with 13 bases between. The CDR3 is 13 amino acids. The CDR3 here is CASNGGDYGELFF. The DNA for the CDR3 is TGCGCCAGCAACGGTGGGGATTACGGGGAGCTGTTTTTT.

The V and J genes are TRBV9 and TRBJ2-7; TRBD1 is a possible D gene (6 bases). Germline assignment: CDR1 SGDLS and CDR2 YYNGEE. With 3 bases removed from V and 6 bases from J, the gap between germline ends came to 19 bases. The CDR3 runs to 15 residues. CDR3 protein: CASSASSRDIGEQYF. The CDR3 DNA follows: TGTGCCAGCAGCGCTTCGTCCCGGGACATCGGCGAGCAGTACTTC.

The chain carries TRBV9 and TRBJ1-1; unclear D gene. Germline CDR1 SGDLS, CDR2 YYNGEE. V lost 5 bases, J lost 6 bases, and 20 bases lay in between. CDR3 size: 15 residues. The DNA for the CDR3 is TGTGCCAGCAGTAACCCCCGGGGAGGGTTGGCTGAAGCTTTCTTT. This gives the protein CASSNPRGGLAEAFF.

This clone was observed once. V gene TRBV27 combines with J gene TRBJ2-7, with D perhaps TRBD2 (5 bases). Trimming stripped 5 bases from V and 3 bases from J, with 14 bases between. The CDR3 covers 14 residues. Per germline, CDR1 MNHEY and CDR2 SMNVEV (reference sequence). Written as DNA, the CDR3 is TGTGCCAGCAGTGGGTCCGGGATTCTCTACGAGCAGTACTTC. Amino acids: CASSGSGILYEQYF.

This chain uses TRBV5-6 with TRBJ2-7; 10 positions agree with TRBD1. The CDR3 has 14 residues. J lost 5 bases, V lost 0 bases, and 2 bases had no gene match. Germline V gives CDR1 SGHDT, CDR2 YYEEEE. The CDR3 region has the DNA TGTGCCAGCAGCTTGGGACAGGGGGCTGACGAGCAGTACTTC. Its translation: CASSLGQGADEQYF.

The chain combines TRBV7-9 with TRBJ2-5; D tentatively reads TRBD1 or TRBD2 (6 bases each). Trimming pared 3 bases from V and 3 bases from J, leaving 17 bases between. Germline V lookup: CDR1 SEHNR, CDR2 FQNEAQ (reference sequence). The CDR3 is 16 amino acids. This CDR3 reads CASSFSRGGTKETQYF. CDR3 in DNA: TGTGCCAGCAGCTTTTCCAGGGGAGGAACGAAAGAGACCCAGTACTTC.